What follows are 12 T cell receptor beta chains derived from one specimen sequenced in a study of blood T cell repertoires in COVID-19. The repertoire was sequenced with immunoSEQ multiplex PCR; TCRdb's copy has only in-frame clones and lacks some. The sample lists roughly 280,000 clones, 85% to 95% occurring once. The sequenced material came from PBMCs or T cells enriched from blood (not recorded which). The receptors come from a man in his forties or fifties who had been exposed to COVID-19.

The gene calls are TRBV30 and TRBJ2-2, with 7 bases identical to TRBD1. CDR3 length: 12 amino acids. The V and J ends lost 5 bases and 5 bases, in that order; junction bases with no gene match: 2. The germline V gene encodes CDR1 GTSNPN and CDR2 SVGIG (reference sequence). The CDR3 reads CAWGTVTGELFF. For the CDR3, the DNA is TGTGCCTGGGGGACAGTGACCGGGGAGCTGTTTTTT.

This clone was seen just once. V is TRBV5-1 and J is TRBJ1-3; D is uncertain. Trimming left V 0 bases short and J 0 bases short, with 7 bases between. This CDR3 is built from 15 residues. Germline assignment: CDR1 SGHRS and CDR2 YFSETQ. CDR3 DNA sequence: TGCGCCAGCAGCTTGGATGCAGACTCTGGAAACACCATATATTTT. Translation: CASSLDADSGNTIYF.

This clone was observed a single time. CDR3 in amino acids: CASSIQRASTDTQYF. For the CDR3, the DNA is TGCGCCAGCAGTATACAGCGGGCGTCCACAGATACGCAGTATTTT. This chain connects TRBV4-1 to TRBJ2-3, with D maybe TRBD2 (6 bases). V lost 6 bases and J 2 bases, leaving 15 bases between the germline ends. This CDR3 spans 15 amino acids. Germline CDR1 is MGHRA and CDR2 is YSYEKL.

This chain joins TRBV7-9 and TRBJ2-7; D is unclear. This CDR3 comprises 14 residues. From germline, CDR1 is SEHNR and CDR2 FQNEAQ (reference sequence). Trimming left V 0 bases short and J 5 bases short, with 11 bases between. CDR3 in DNA: TGTGCCAGCAGCTTAGCGGCAGGCACCGACGAGCAGTACTTC. Protein product: CASSLAAGTDEQYF. Combining the CDR3 with reference TRBV7-9 and TRBJ2-7 gives the whole variable domain DTGVSQNPRHKITKRGQNVTFRCDPISEHNRLYWYRQTLGQGPEFLTYFQNEAQLEKSRLLSDRFSAERPKGSFSTLEIQRTEQGDSAMYLCASSLAAGTDEQYFGPGTRLTVT.

The rearrangement links TRBV10-3 to TRBJ2-2, with D possibly matching TRBD1 (5 bases). The germline gives CDR1 ENHRY, CDR2 SYGVKD. The germline V and J ends were trimmed by 10 bases and 5 bases, with 14 bases remaining between them. CDR3 size: 13 residues. The CDR3 is CATRDSETGELFF. CDR3 coding DNA: TGTGCCACCAGAGACAGTGAGACCGGGGAGCTGTTTTTT.

The chain employs TRBV7-9 and TRBJ1-1; no clear D. Looked up from germline, CDR1 is SEHNR and CDR2 is FQNEAQ (reference sequence). CDR3 length: 14 residues. The V gene lost 4 bases and the J gene lost 3 bases, with 12 bases spanning the gap. Here the CDR3 reads CASSSPRVDTEAFF. CDR3 bases: TGTGCCAGCAGCTCCCCTCGCGTGGACACTGAAGCTTTCTTT.

This sequence joins TRBV5-4 and TRBJ2-3, with 8 bases matching TRBD1. The germline V gene has CDR1 SGHNT and CDR2 YYREEE (reference sequence). The CDR3 is 14 residues long. The V gene end was trimmed by 3 bases and the J gene end by 2 bases; junction bases not matched to a gene: 2. The CDR3 spells CASSSGGYTDTQYF. For the CDR3, the DNA is TGTGCCAGCAGCTCAGGGGGCTACACAGATACGCAGTATTTT.

The V and J genes are TRBV27 and TRBJ1-5, with TRBD1 identical over 8 bases. The CDR3 sequence is 15 residues long. After removal of 1 base from V and 6 bases from J, the junction contained 5 bases not matched to a gene. Germline assignment: CDR1 MNHEY and CDR2 SMNVEV (reference sequence). The DNA of the CDR3 is TGTGCCAGCAGTTTATACGGACAGGGTGGTCAGCCCCAGCATTTT. Its protein product is CASSLYGQGGQPQHF.

This sequence joins TRBV24-1 and TRBJ1-1; D is perhaps TRBD1 (6 bases). Trimming stripped 5 bases from V and 5 bases from J, with 11 bases between. The CDR3 extends over 13 amino acids. Per the germline V gene, CDR1 is KGHDR and CDR2 is SFDVKD. The CDR3: CATSVAGETEAFF. The CDR3 DNA sequence: TGTGCCACCAGTGTTGCAGGGGAGACTGAAGCTTTCTTT.

The DNA of the CDR3 is TGTGCCAGCAGTTCAATCTCCGGGGTGGCGGGAGGAGGATCGAACACCGGGGAGCTGTTTTTT. Translation: CASSSISGVAGGGSNTGELFF. V usage is TRBV28 and J usage is TRBJ2-2, with 8 bases identical to TRBD2. The CDR3 totals 21 residues. With V trimmed by 4 bases and J by 0 bases, 19 bases remained unmatched. Germline values: CDR1 MDHEN, CDR2 SYDVKM.

V gene TRBV6-5 combines with J gene TRBJ1-2; D is unclear. Germline CDR1 reads MNHEY; CDR2 reads SVGAGI. CDR3 length equals 14 residues. V was trimmed by 4 bases and J by 2 bases, leaving 11 bases between them. CDR3 amino acids: CASSLASGNYGYTF. CDR3 DNA sequence: TGTGCCAGCAGTTTGGCGTCAGGAAACTATGGCTACACCTTC.

The chain is built from TRBV6-5 and TRBJ1-5; tentatively, D is TRBD1 (5 bases). The V end was cut by 7 bases, the J end by 4 bases, with 17 bases between. The germline CDR1 and CDR2 sequences are MNHEY and SVGAGI. CDR3 length: 15 amino acids. The CDR3 coding sequence is TGTGCCAGCACGGGCAGGGCAATTAATAATCAGCCCCAGCATTTT. Residues: CASTGRAINNQPQHF.